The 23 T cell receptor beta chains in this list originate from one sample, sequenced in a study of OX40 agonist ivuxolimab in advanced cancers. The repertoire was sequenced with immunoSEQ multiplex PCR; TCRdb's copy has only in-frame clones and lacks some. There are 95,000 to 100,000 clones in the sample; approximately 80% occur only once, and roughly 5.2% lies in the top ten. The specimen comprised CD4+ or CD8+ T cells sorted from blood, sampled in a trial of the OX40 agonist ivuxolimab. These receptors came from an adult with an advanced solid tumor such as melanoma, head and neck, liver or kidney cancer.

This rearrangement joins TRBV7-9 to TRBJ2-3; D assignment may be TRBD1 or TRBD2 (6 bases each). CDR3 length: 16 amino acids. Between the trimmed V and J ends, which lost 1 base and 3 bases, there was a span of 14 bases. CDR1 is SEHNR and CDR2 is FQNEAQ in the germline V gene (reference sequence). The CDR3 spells CASSLGMGGRTDTQYF. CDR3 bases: TGTGCCAGCAGCTTAGGAATGGGGGGCCGGACAGATACGCAGTATTTT.

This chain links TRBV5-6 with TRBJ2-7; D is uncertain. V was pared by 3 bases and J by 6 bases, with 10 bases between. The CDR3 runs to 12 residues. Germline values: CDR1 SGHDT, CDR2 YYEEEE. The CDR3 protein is CASSSGFGEQYF. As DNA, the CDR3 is TGTGCCAGCAGCTCAGGTTTCGGCGAGCAGTACTTC.

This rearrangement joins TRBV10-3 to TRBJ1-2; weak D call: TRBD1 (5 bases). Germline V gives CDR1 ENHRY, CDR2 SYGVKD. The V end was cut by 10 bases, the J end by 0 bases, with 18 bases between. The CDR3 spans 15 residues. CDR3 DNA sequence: TGTGCCACGCAGCTCGGGGGGTCTTCTAACTATGGCTACACCTTC. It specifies CATQLGGSSNYGYTF.

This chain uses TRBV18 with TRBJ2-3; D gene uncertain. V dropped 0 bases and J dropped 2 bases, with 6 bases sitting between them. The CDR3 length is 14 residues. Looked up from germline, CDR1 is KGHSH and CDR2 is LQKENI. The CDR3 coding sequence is TGTGCCAGCTCACCACCCGTGAACACAGATACGCAGTATTTT. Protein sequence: CASSPPVNTDTQYF. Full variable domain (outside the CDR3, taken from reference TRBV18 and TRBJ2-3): NAGVMQNPRHLVRRRGQEARLRCSPMKGHSHVYWYRQLPEEGLKFMVYLQKENIIDESGMPKERFSAEFPKEGPSILRIQQVVRGDSAAYFCASSPPVNTDTQYFGPGTRLTVL.

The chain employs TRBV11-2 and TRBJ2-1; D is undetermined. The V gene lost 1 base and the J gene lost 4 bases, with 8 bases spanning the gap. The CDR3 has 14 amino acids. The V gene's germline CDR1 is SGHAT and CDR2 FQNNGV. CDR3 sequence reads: CASSLGQTYNEQFF. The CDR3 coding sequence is TGTGCCAGCAGCTTAGGTCAGACGTACAATGAGCAGTTCTTC.

Written as DNA, the CDR3 is TGTGCCAGTAGTAGGCCGGGATATTACGAGCAGTACTTC. Translated, it gives CASSRPGYYEQYF. V and J are TRBV19 and TRBJ2-7; a possible D gene is TRBD2 (5 bases). Per the germline V gene, CDR1 is LNHDA and CDR2 is SQIVND (reference sequence). There are 13 residues in the CDR3. The V and J ends lost 4 bases and 4 bases respectively, with 11 bases between them.

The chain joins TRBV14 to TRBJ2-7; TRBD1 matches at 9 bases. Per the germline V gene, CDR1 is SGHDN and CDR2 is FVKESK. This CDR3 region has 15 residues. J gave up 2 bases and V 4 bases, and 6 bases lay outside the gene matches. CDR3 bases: TGTGCCAGCAGCCCCGGGAGACAGGGGGCCTACGAGCAGTACTTC. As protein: CASSPGRQGAYEQYF.

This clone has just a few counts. Written as DNA, the CDR3 is TGTGCCAGCAGCGGTAACAGGGATTGGGGCTACACCTTC. This sequence encodes CASSGNRDWGYTF. The chain combines TRBV9 with TRBJ1-2, with D perhaps TRBD1 (6 bases). CDR3 length equals 13 residues. V lost 3 bases to trimming and J lost 8 bases, with 14 bases between them. CDR1 is SGDLS and CDR2 is YYNGEE in the germline V gene.

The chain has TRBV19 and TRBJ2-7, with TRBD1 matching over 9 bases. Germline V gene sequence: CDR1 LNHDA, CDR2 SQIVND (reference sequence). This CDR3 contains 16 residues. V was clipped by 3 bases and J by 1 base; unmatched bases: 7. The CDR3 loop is CASSIGRDRDSYEQYF. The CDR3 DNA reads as TGTGCCAGTAGTATCGGCCGGGACAGGGATTCCTACGAGCAGTACTTC.

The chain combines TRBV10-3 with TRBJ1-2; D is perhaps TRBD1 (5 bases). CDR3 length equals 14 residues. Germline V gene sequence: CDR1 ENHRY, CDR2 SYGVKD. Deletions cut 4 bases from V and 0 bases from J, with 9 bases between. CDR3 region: CAISGTTTNYGYTF. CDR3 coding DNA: TGTGCCATCAGTGGGACAACAACTAACTATGGCTACACCTTC.

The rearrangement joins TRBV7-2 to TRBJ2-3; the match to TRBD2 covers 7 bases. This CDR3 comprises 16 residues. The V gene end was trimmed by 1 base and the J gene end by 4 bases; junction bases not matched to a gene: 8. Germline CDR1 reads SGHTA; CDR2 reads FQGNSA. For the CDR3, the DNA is TGTGCCAGCAGCTTAGGGCCGGGAGGACGAGCAGATACGCAGTATTTT. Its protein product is CASSLGPGGRADTQYF. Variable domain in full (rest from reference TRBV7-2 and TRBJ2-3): GAGVSQSPSNKVTEKGKDVELRCDPISGHTALYWYRQSLGQGLEFLIYFQGNSAPDKSGLPSDRFSAERTGGSVSTLTIQRTQQEDSAVYLCASSLGPGGRADTQYFGPGTRLTVL.

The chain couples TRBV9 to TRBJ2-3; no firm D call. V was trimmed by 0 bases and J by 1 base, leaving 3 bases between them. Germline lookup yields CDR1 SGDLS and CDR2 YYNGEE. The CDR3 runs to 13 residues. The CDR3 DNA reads TGTGCCAGCAGCGTAGGTGGCACAGATACGCAGTATTTT. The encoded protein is CASSVGGTDTQYF.

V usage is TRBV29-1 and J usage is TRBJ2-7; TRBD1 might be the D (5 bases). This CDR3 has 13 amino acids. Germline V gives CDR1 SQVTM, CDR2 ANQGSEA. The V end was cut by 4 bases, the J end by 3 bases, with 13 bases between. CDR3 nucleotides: TGCAGCGTTGTAGGGGTGGGCGACTACGAGCAGTACTTC. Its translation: CSVVGVGDYEQYF.

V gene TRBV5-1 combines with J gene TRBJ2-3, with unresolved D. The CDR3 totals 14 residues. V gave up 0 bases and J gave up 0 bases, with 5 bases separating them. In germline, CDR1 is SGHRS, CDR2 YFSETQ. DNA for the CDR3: TGCGCCAGCAGCTTGGGGGTCAGCACAGATACGCAGTATTTT. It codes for CASSLGVSTDTQYF.

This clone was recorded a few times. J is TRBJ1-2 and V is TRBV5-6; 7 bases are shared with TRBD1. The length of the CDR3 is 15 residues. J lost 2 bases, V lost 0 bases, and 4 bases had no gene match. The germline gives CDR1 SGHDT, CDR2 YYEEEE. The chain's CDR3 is CASSLVDRVNYGYTF. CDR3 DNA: TGTGCCAGCAGCTTGGTTGACAGGGTCAACTATGGCTACACCTTC.

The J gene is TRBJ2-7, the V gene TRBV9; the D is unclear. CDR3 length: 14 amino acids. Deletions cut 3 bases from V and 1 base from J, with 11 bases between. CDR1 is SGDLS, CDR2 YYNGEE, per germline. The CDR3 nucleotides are TGTGCCAGCAGCGCCTCTACAGTTTCCTACGAGCAGTACTTC. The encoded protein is CASSASTVSYEQYF.

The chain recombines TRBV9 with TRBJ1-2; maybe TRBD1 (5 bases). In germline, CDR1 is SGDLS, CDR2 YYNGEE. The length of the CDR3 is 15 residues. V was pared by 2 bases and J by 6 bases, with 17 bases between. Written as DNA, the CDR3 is TGTGCCAGCAGCGTGGGGACGCGGGGTGGGGATGGCTACACCTTC. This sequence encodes CASSVGTRGGDGYTF.

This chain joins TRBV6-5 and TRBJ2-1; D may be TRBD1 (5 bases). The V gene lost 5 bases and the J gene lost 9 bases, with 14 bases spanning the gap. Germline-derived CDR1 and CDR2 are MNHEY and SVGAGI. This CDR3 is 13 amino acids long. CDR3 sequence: CASSLGPTSEQFF. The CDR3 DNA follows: TGTGCCAGCAGTCTGGGGCCTACCTCTGAGCAGTTCTTC.

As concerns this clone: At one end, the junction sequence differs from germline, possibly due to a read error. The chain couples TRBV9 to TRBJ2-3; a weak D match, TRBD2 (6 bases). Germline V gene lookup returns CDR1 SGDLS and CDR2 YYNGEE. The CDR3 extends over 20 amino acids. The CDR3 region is CASSPPDSGFVGTRVELLDF. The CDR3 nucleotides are TGTGCCAGCAGCCCTCCAGACTCCGGCTTTGTGGGGACTCGCGTGGAGTTGCTCGATTTT.

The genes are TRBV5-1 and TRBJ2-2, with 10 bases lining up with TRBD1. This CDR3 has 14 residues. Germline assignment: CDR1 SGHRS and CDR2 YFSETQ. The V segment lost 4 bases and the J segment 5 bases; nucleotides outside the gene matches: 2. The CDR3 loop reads CASSRGQGTGELFF. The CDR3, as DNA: TGCGCCAGCAGCCGGGGACAGGGGACCGGGGAGCTGTTTTTT.

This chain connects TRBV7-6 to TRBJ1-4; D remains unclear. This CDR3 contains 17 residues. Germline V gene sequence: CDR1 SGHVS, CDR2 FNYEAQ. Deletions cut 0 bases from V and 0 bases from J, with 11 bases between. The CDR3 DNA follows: TGTGCCAGCAGCTTAGCTCTGGACGGAACAACTAATGAAAAACTGTTTTTT. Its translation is CASSLALDGTTNEKLFF.

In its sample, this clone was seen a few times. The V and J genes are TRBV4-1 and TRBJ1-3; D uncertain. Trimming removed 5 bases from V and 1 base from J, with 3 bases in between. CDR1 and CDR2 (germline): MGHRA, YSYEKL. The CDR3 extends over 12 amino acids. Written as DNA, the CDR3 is TGCGCCAGCAGCGAGTCTGGAAACACCATATATTTT. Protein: CASSESGNTIYF.

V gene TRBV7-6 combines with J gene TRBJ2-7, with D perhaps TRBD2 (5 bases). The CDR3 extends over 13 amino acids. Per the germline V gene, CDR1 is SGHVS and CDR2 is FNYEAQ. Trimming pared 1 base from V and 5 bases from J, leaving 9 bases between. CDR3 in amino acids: CASSLVVSDEQYF. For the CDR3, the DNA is TGTGCCAGCAGCTTAGTCGTTAGCGACGAGCAGTACTTC. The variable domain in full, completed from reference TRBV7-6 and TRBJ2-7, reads GAGVSQSPRYKVTKRGQDVALRCDPISGHVSLYWYRQALGQGPEFLTYFNYEAQQDKSGLPNDRFSAERPEGSISTLTIQRTEQRDSAMYRCASSLVVSDEQYFGPGTRLTVT.